This record covers a single T cell receptor (beta chain). TCR beta CDR3 regions were amplified from RNA. With the HTBI primer set, the TCR CDR3 went through a first round of RT-PCR. MiXCR, run by TCRdb on the multiplex PCR reads, gives a single entry per CDR3 protein. Of under 600,000 distinct CDR3 sequences listed, more than 15% are singletons. This entry is derived from a study of T cells in Graves' hyperthyroidism and ophthalmopathy. This clonotype was obtained from a woman in her thirties or forties with Graves' ophthalmopathy. Sample: blood.

The CDR3 bases are TGCGCCAGCAGTATCGACCGAGGAGGCTATCAGCCCCAGCATTTT. This gives the protein CASSIDRGGYQPQHF. V and J are TRBV4-1 and TRBJ1-5, with no clear D. Deletions cut 6 bases from V and 5 bases from J, with 17 bases between. The length of the CDR3 is 15 residues. The V gene's germline CDR1 is MGHRA and CDR2 YSYEKL.